This T cell receptor (beta chain) was profiled in a study of blood T cell repertoires in COVID-19. The overall study: Italy, Spain and the United States were the sources of the convalescent and acute COVID-19 samples. PBMCs, B-cell-depleted T cells, or T cells provided the cDNA or gDNA that made up the material.

In the study's own analysis: Estimation of nucleated cell counts was performed using reference gene primer amplification. TCRdb keeps only in-frame clones here, not all; method: immunoSEQ multiplex PCR. V, J and clone size were drawn from that table, and D and trimming were deduced from the DNA. Of about 200,000 clones in the sample, roughly nine tenths were seen once. CDR1 LGHDT and CDR2 YNNKEL come from the germline V gene (reference sequence). CDR3 length: 16 residues. The J segment lost 0 bases and the V segment lost 2 bases, leaving 3 bases of the junction unmatched. The chain is built from TRBV3-1 (or the pseudogene TRBV3-2) and TRBJ2-4, with 8 bases aligning to TRBD2. The sequenced sample consisted of peripheral blood. This sequence was found in a woman aged 70-85 years with acute or convalescent COVID-19. The CDR3 spells CASSQPAGVAKNIQYF. The CDR3 region has the DNA TGTGCCAGCAGCCAACCAGCGGGGGTAGCCAAAAACATTCAGTACTTC.